The text below deals with one TCR beta chain. The data are from a study of CD8 T cells in Susac syndrome. Trimming at V came to 0 bases and at J to 3 bases, leaving 9 bases not matched to a gene. The germline gives CDR1 DFQATT, CDR2 SNEGSKA (reference sequence). The CDR3 is 17 residues long. After extraction with the RNeasy kit, roughly 0.45 to 1 ug of the RNA was reverse transcribed using random hexamers. MiXCR, run by TCRdb on the immunoSEQ multiplex PCR reads, gives a single entry per CDR3 protein. The sample lists around 100,000 distinct CDR3 sequences, nearly 97% occurring once. Specimen: CD8+ T cells from PBMCs. V and J are TRBV20-1 and TRBJ1-3; TRBD1 matches at 9 bases. The receptor comes from a human donor with Susac syndrome. Here the CDR3 reads CSARDQSGTGFGNTIYF. CDR3 in DNA: TGCAGTGCTAGAGACCAGTCCGGGACAGGGTTTGGAAACACCATATATTTT.